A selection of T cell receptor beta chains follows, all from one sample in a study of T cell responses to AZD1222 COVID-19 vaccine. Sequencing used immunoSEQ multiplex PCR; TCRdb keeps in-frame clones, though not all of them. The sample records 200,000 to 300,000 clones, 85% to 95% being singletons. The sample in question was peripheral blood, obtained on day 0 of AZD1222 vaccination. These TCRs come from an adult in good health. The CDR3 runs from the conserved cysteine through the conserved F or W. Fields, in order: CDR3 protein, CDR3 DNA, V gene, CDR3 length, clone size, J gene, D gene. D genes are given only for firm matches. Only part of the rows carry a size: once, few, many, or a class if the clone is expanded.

CASSLVRGQPQHF | TGCGCCAGCAGCCTAGTTCGGGGGCAGCCCCAGCATTTT | TRBV4-1 | 13 | - | TRBJ1-5 | -
CASSLAQLRHEQFF | TGCGCCAGCAGCTTAGCCCAACTCCGGCATGAGCAGTTCTTC | TRBV5-1 | 14 | - | TRBJ2-1 | -
CASSLSGTAAYEQYF | TGTGCCAGCAGCTTATCGGGTACAGCGGCCTACGAGCAGTACTTC | TRBV7-2 | 15 | - | TRBJ2-7 | -
CASSRTADTQYF | TGTGCCAGCAGCCGGACTGCAGATACGCAGTATTTT | TRBV13 | 12 | - | TRBJ2-3 | -
CASGPGGLENTIYF | TGTGCCAGCGGCCCCGGCGGCCTGGAAAACACCATATATTTT | TRBV28 | 14 | - | TRBJ1-3 | -
CASSLEVGGPLNHSPLHF | TGTGCCAGCAGTTTGGAAGTTGGGGGACCGTTAAATCATTCACCCCTCCACTTT | TRBV28 | 18 | - | TRBJ1-6 | -
CASSWTSGTGELFF | TGTGCCAGCAGCTGGACTAGCGGCACCGGGGAGCTGTTTTTT | TRBV7-9 | 14 | - | TRBJ2-2 | TRBD2
CASGHDRGETQYF | TGTGCCAGCGGCCACGACAGGGGAGAGACCCAGTACTTC | TRBV7-8 | 13 | - | TRBJ2-5 | TRBD1
CASSLTGFFDGELFF | TGTGCCAGCAGCTTAACGGGGTTTTTTGACGGGGAGCTGTTTTTT | TRBV7-3 | 15 | once | TRBJ2-2 | -
CASSYPWGNEQFF | TGTGCCAGCAGTTACCCCTGGGGGAATGAGCAGTTCTTC | TRBV6-5 | 13 | - | TRBJ2-1 | -
CASSPVYRGIQETQYF | TGTGCCAGCAGCCCAGTGTACAGGGGCATCCAAGAGACCCAGTACTTC | TRBV3-1/TRBV3-2 | 16 | - | TRBJ2-5 | TRBD1
CASQTVAGGRYTGELFF | TGTGCCAGTCAAACGGTCGCCGGAGGAAGGTACACCGGGGAGCTGTTTTTT | TRBV28 | 17 | - | TRBJ2-2 | -
CASSDPGTVKETQYF | TGTGCCAGCAGTGACCCCGGGACAGTGAAAGAGACCCAGTACTTC | TRBV25-1 | 15 | - | TRBJ2-5 | TRBD1
CASSLATRGAQHF | TGTGCCAGCAGTTTAGCTACCCGGGGAGCCCAGCATTTT | TRBV12-3/TRBV12-4 | 13 | - | TRBJ1-5 | -
CASSLAAGAYEQYF | TGTGCCAGCAGCTTGGCAGCGGGAGCCTACGAGCAGTACTTC | TRBV7-2 | 14 | - | TRBJ2-7 | TRBD2
CASSEDREGGYTF | TGTGCCAGCAGCGAGGACAGGGAGGGAGGCTACACCTTC | TRBV5-4 | 13 | - | TRBJ1-2 | TRBD1
CASSTPGSNNEQFF | TGTGCCAGCAGTACCCCCGGGAGTAACAATGAGCAGTTCTTC | TRBV28 | 14 | - | TRBJ2-1 | -
CASSQDNAGLSEKLFF | TGTGCCAGCAGCCAAGATAATGCAGGGTTGAGCGAAAAACTGTTTTTT | TRBV4-2 | 16 | - | TRBJ1-4 | -
CASTPRGLEGTDTQYF | TGTGCCAGTACTCCTAGGGGATTGGAGGGGACAGATACGCAGTATTTT | TRBV19 | 16 | - | TRBJ2-3 | -
CASSLDLDLNTEAFF | TGTGCCAGCAGCTTAGATTTAGACTTGAACACTGAAGCTTTCTTT | TRBV7-9 | 15 | - | TRBJ1-1 | -
CASSYGGLAGGRGTQYF | TGTGCCAGCAGTTACGGTGGGCTAGCGGGGGGGCGTGGTACGCAGTATTTT | TRBV6-2/TRBV6-3 | 17 | once | TRBJ2-3 | TRBD2
CASSLIGDRAEAFF | TGCGCCAGCAGCTTAATAGGGGATCGGGCTGAAGCTTTCTTT | TRBV5-1 | 14 | - | TRBJ1-1 | -